The 9 T cell receptor beta chains below all came from one sample that was sequenced in a study of blood T cell repertoires in COVID-19. Sequencing was performed with immunoSEQ multiplex PCR; in TCRdb, only in-frame clones are kept and a portion is missing. The table has under 350,000 clones, 80% to 90% seen once. Sequencing was performed on PBMCs or T cells enriched from blood (not recorded which). The receptor set was obtained from a woman aged 40 to 49 with acute COVID-19.

The CDR3 reads CASSLMQGQNTEAFF. For the CDR3, the DNA is TGTGCCAGCAGTTTAATGCAGGGTCAGAACACTGAAGCTTTCTTT. V usage is TRBV28 and J usage is TRBJ1-1; the D gene is possibly TRBD1 (5 bases). The germline CDR1 and CDR2 sequences are MDHEN and SYDVKM. The CDR3 is 15 amino acids. V lost 2 bases and J 1 base, leaving 11 bases between the germline ends. Full variable domain (rest looked up from reference TRBV28 and TRBJ1-1): DVKVTQSSRYLVKRTGEKVFLECVQDMDHENMFWYRQDPGLGLRLIYFSYDVKMKEKGDIPEGYSVSREKKERFSLILESASTNQTSMYLCASSLMQGQNTEAFFGQGTRLTVV.

The gene calls are TRBV12-3 or TRBV12-4 and TRBJ1-1, with D possibly matching TRBD1 (5 bases). V was cut by 6 bases and J by 0 bases, with 8 bases left in between. The CDR3 sequence is 13 residues long. This chain's CDR3 is CASSRQMNTEAFF. The CDR3 DNA is TGTGCCAGCAGCAGACAGATGAACACTGAAGCTTTCTTT.

V and J are TRBV5-1 and TRBJ2-2; D might be TRBD2 (5 bases). The germline CDR1 and CDR2 sequences are SGHRS and YFSETQ. This CDR3 comprises 16 residues. Trimming removed 0 bases at V and 0 bases at J, with 9 bases between. CDR3 bases: TGCGCCAGCAGCTTGGAAGTTAGCGCGAACACCGGGGAGCTGTTTTTT. Translation gives CASSLEVSANTGELFF.

This clone turned up a few times. V gene TRBV7-2 combines with J gene TRBJ1-2; 8 nucleotides align to TRBD1. J gave up 8 bases and V 5 bases, and 4 bases lay outside the gene matches. In germline, CDR1 is SGHTA, CDR2 FQGNSA. The CDR3 runs 12 residues. CDR3 region: CASSPRTGGYTF. In DNA, the CDR3 is TGTGCCAGCAGCCCCAGGACAGGGGGCTACACCTTC.

This chain connects TRBV11-2 to TRBJ2-7, with 9 bases fitting TRBD1. V shed 4 bases and J 2 bases; nucleotides not matched to a gene: 6. Germline CDR1 SGHAT, CDR2 FQNNGV. The CDR3 covers 15 residues. Here the CDR3 DNA reads TGTGCCAGCAGCTCCATACAGGGGGCTACCTACGAGCAGTACTTC. The encoded protein is CASSSIQGATYEQYF.

This chain joins TRBV9 and TRBJ2-5; the match to TRBD2 covers 13 bases. V trimming: 0 bases; J trimming: 2 bases; junction bases outside the gene matches: 4. Germline lookup yields CDR1 SGDLS and CDR2 YYNGEE. CDR3 length: 17 residues. The CDR3 DNA sequence: TGTGCCAGCAGCGTAGGACTAGCGGGGGGACTGCAAGAGACCCAGTACTTC. The encoded protein is CASSVGLAGGLQETQYF.

The V gene is TRBV27, the J gene TRBJ1-4, with D unresolved. CDR1 and CDR2 from the germline V gene are MNHEY and SMNVEV (reference sequence). This CDR3 contains 14 residues. Trimming removed 2 bases at V and 5 bases at J, with 9 bases between. CDR3 region: CASSLGGINEKLFF. CDR3 coding DNA: TGTGCCAGCAGTTTAGGAGGGATCAATGAAAAACTGTTTTTT.

The chain carries TRBV6-1 and TRBJ1-2, with no clear D. The germline V gene has CDR1 MNHNS and CDR2 SASEGT. This CDR3 comprises 13 residues. V was shortened by 3 bases and J by 8 bases, with 13 bases between the two germline ends. CDR3 DNA: TGTGCCAGCAGTGACGAGGCCTTTGGGGGCTACACCTTC. This codes for CASSDEAFGGYTF.

This sequence joins TRBV5-1 and TRBJ1-4, with TRBD1 as a possible D gene (6 bases). Per the germline V gene, CDR1 is SGHRS and CDR2 is YFSETQ. The V and J ends lost 1 base and 2 bases respectively, with 6 bases between them. CDR3 length: 14 residues. CDR3 sequence: CASSLTGTNEKLFF. DNA of the CDR3: TGCGCCAGCAGCTTGACAGGGACTAATGAAAAACTGTTTTTT.